The clone carrying this T cell receptor beta chain has a count of ten or more. Its antigen is unknown. This sample was included in a study of T-cell reconstitution after alpha-beta-depleted transplantation in children. General study results and limits: The authors attributed T-cell counts and diversity one year after transplant mostly to newly produced T cells. TCRbeta diversity was high at day 60 in some patients (a result of surviving recipient T cells and thymic progenitors). Where alpha-beta T cells came from about two months after transplant was reportedly several hundred expanded graft clones.

Unique molecular identifiers featured in how the TCRbeta library was prepared. TCRdb re-called the PCR reads through MiXCR, storing one row per CDR3 protein. The sample holds 140,000 or so distinct CDR3 sequences, about 8.8% seen once. CDR3 length: 13 amino acids. Germline V gives CDR1 SGHRS, CDR2 YFSETQ. Trimming removed 4 bases at V and 1 base at J, with 6 bases between. This chain joins TRBV5-1 and TRBJ1-5, with unresolved D. The TCR sequence derives from a female patient between 2 and 15 years old who had a stem cell transplant for congenital amegakaryocytic thrombocytopenia, so the T cells may come from the graft donor. Sample: PBMCs, mostly from graft donor cells, taken 180 days after TCRalphabeta/CD19-depleted stem cell transplant. In nucleotides, the CDR3 is TGCGCCAGCAGCCCGGACAGCAATCAGCCCCAGCATTTT. Protein product: CASSPDSNQPQHF.